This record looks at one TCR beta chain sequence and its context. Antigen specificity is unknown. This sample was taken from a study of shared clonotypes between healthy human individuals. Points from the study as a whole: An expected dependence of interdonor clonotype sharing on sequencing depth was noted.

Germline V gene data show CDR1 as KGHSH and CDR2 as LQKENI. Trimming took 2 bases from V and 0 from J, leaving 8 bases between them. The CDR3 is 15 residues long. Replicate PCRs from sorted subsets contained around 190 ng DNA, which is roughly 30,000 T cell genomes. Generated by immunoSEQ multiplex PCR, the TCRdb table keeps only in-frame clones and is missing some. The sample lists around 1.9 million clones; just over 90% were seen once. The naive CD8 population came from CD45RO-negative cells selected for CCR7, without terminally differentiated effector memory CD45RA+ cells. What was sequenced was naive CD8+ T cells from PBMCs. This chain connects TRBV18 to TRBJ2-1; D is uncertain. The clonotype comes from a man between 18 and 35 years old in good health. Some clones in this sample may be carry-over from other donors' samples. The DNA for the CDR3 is TGTGCCAGCTCACCAAAAATAGGCTCCTACAATGAGCAGTTCTTC. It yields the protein CASSPKIGSYNEQFF.